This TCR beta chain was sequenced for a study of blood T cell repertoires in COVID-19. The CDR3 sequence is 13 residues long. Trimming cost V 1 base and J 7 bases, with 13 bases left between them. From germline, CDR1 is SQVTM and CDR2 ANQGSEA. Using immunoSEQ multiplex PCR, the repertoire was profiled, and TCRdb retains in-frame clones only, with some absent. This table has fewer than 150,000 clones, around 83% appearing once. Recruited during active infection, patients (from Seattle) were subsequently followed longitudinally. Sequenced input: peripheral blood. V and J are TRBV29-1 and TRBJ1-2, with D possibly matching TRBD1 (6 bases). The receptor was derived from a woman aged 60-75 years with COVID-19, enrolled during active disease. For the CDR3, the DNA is TGCAGCGTTGAAGGGGGGCGCCTAGGTGGCTACACCTTC. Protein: CSVEGGRLGGYTF.